A selection of T cell receptor beta chains follows, all from one sample in a study of response to subunit inactivated influenza vaccine. TCRdb used MiXCR to reprocess the RT-PCR reads, holding one entry per CDR3 protein. The table has about 170,000 distinct CDR3 sequences, approximately 12% seen once; the top ten hold 25% to 35%. Another study also made use of these data, one on T cells expressing NK-cell markers.

Sequences were derived from CD8+ T cells sorted from PBMCs, sampled approximately 12 days after vaccination. All receptors come from a man aged 45-65 years who received an inactivated influenza vaccine. CDR3s include the opening cysteine and the closing phenylalanine or tryptophan. A D gene is named only where the DNA matches it firmly. The size of a clone is reported for some rows only, either as once, few or many, or as a class for expanded clones.

abundance: few; v_gene: TRBV27; j_gene: TRBJ2-1; d_gene: TRBD2; CDR3nt: TGTGCCAGCAGGCCGACGTCAGCGGGGGACTACAATGAGCAGTTCTTC; CDR3aa: CASRPTSAGDYNEQFF
abundance: -; v_gene: TRBV27; j_gene: TRBJ2-1; d_gene: TRBD2; CDR3nt: TGTGCCAGCAGTTTATTCGCTAGCGGGAGAGGTGATGAGCAGTTCTTC; CDR3aa: CASSLFASGRGDEQFF
abundance: few; v_gene: TRBV7-2; j_gene: TRBJ1-5; d_gene: -; CDR3nt: TGTGCCAGCAGCGTATGGAGCAATCAGCCCCAGCATTTT; CDR3aa: CASSVWSNQPQHF
abundance: many; v_gene: TRBV6-5; j_gene: TRBJ1-3; d_gene: -; CDR3nt: TGTGCCAGCAGTTACGACGGATCCTCTGGAAACACCATATATTTT; CDR3aa: CASSYDGSSGNTIYF
abundance: medium-sized; v_gene: TRBV12-3/TRBV12-4; j_gene: TRBJ2-1; d_gene: -; CDR3nt: TGTGCCAGCGCGGTCGTAGGGTTTGGGGAGCAGTTCTTC; CDR3aa: CASAVVGFGEQFF
abundance: -; v_gene: TRBV4-2; j_gene: TRBJ2-1; d_gene: -; CDR3nt: TGTGCCAGCAGCCAAGAGTACCCGAGACCTTACAATGAGCAGTTCTTC; CDR3aa: CASSQEYPRPYNEQFF
abundance: -; v_gene: TRBV7-6; j_gene: TRBJ1-5; d_gene: -; CDR3nt: TGTGCCAGCAGCTTATTCTCTGATACGGTTATCAATCAGCCCCAGCATTTT; CDR3aa: CASSLFSDTVINQPQHF
abundance: -; v_gene: TRBV23-1; j_gene: TRBJ2-1; d_gene: TRBD2; CDR3nt: TGCGCCAGCAGTCAATCCAGGCAGGGGGAGAATAGCGGGAGGGCCCTGGACAACAATGAGCAGTTCTTC; CDR3aa: CASSQSRQGENSGRALDNNEQFF
abundance: few; v_gene: TRBV7-9; j_gene: TRBJ2-3; d_gene: TRBD1; CDR3nt: TGTGCCAGCAGCCCCGGGACAGGGGAGTTTGCAGATACGCAGTATTTT; CDR3aa: CASSPGTGEFADTQYF
abundance: -; v_gene: TRBV6-5; j_gene: TRBJ2-7; d_gene: -; CDR3nt: TGTGCCAGCAGTTACGGGAGCGCTCGGTCCTACGAGCAGTACTTC; CDR3aa: CASSYGSARSYEQYF
abundance: few; v_gene: TRBV14; j_gene: TRBJ2-1; d_gene: -; CDR3nt: TGTGCCAGCTATAGTGAGCAGTTCTTC; CDR3aa: CASYSEQFF
abundance: few; v_gene: TRBV12-3/TRBV12-4; j_gene: TRBJ2-1; d_gene: TRBD2; CDR3nt: TGTGCCAGCAGTCCACTAGCGCAAAACAATGAGCAGTTCTTC; CDR3aa: CASSPLAQNNEQFF
abundance: -; v_gene: TRBV6-2/TRBV6-3; j_gene: TRBJ2-1; d_gene: TRBD2; CDR3nt: TGTGCCAGCAGTACATGGACTAGCAATGAGCAGTTCTTC; CDR3aa: CASSTWTSNEQFF
abundance: -; v_gene: TRBV4-2; j_gene: TRBJ2-6; d_gene: -; CDR3nt: TGTGCCAGCAGCCAAGTTGTAGGGCTAGCAGGGGCCAACGTCCTGACTTTC; CDR3aa: CASSQVVGLAGANVLTF
abundance: few; v_gene: TRBV12-3/TRBV12-4; j_gene: TRBJ2-7; d_gene: TRBD2; CDR3nt: TGTGCCAGCAGTACTAGCGGATTAACCTACGAGCAGTACTTC; CDR3aa: CASSTSGLTYEQYF
abundance: few; v_gene: TRBV12-3/TRBV12-4; j_gene: TRBJ2-3; d_gene: TRBD2; CDR3nt: TGTGCCAGCAGTTTGTTTGCGGGGGCAGATACGCAGTATTTT; CDR3aa: CASSLFAGADTQYF
abundance: few; v_gene: TRBV7-9; j_gene: TRBJ1-2; d_gene: -; CDR3nt: TGTGCCAGCAGCTCGGGTGGGCAGTTCTATGGCTACACCTTC; CDR3aa: CASSSGGQFYGYTF
abundance: few; v_gene: TRBV5-1; j_gene: TRBJ2-7; d_gene: TRBD2; CDR3nt: TGCGCCAGCAGCTTCACTAGCGGGGGGACGTACGAGCAGTACTTC; CDR3aa: CASSFTSGGTYEQYF
abundance: -; v_gene: TRBV6-1; j_gene: TRBJ2-7; d_gene: TRBD2; CDR3nt: TGTGCCAGCAACCAACTAGCGGGGGTTAGGGAGCAGTACTTC; CDR3aa: CASNQLAGVREQYF
abundance: few; v_gene: TRBV6-2/TRBV6-3; j_gene: TRBJ2-3; d_gene: TRBD2; CDR3nt: TGTGCCAGCAGTTACGTGGCTGGTTTGAGCGGGGGATCCACAGATACGCAGTATTTT; CDR3aa: CASSYVAGLSGGSTDTQYF
abundance: many; v_gene: TRBV11-2; j_gene: TRBJ2-1; d_gene: TRBD2; CDR3nt: TGTGCCAGCAGCTTAGTTGTCGGGGGGGAGCAGTTCTTC; CDR3aa: CASSLVVGGEQFF
abundance: many; v_gene: TRBV6-6; j_gene: TRBJ2-4; d_gene: -; CDR3nt: TGTGCCAGCAGTCCAGGGAGGAGAAACATTCAGTACTTC; CDR3aa: CASSPGRRNIQYF
abundance: -; v_gene: TRBV29-1; j_gene: TRBJ2-7; d_gene: -; CDR3nt: TGCAGCGTAAAAGTGGGGGGCTACGAGCAGTACTTC; CDR3aa: CSVKVGGYEQYF
abundance: few; v_gene: TRBV7-9; j_gene: TRBJ1-2; d_gene: -; CDR3nt: TGTGCCAGCAGACAGACAGGCGGCTATGGCTACACCTTC; CDR3aa: CASRQTGGYGYTF
abundance: few; v_gene: TRBV11-2; j_gene: TRBJ2-5; d_gene: TRBD1; CDR3nt: TGTGCCAGCAGCTCGGGGGGACAGGGGTTCCACGAGACCCAGTACTTC; CDR3aa: CASSSGGQGFHETQYF
abundance: many; v_gene: TRBV11-1; j_gene: TRBJ2-2; d_gene: -; CDR3nt: TGTGCCAGCAGTCCCCCCACCCGGCAGCTCGCGAACACCGGGGAGCTGTTTTTT; CDR3aa: CASSPPTRQLANTGELFF
abundance: few; v_gene: TRBV4-3; j_gene: TRBJ2-5; d_gene: TRBD1; CDR3nt: TGCGCCAGCAGCCAAGACCAGGGGGCCGGCCAAGAGACCCAGTACTTC; CDR3aa: CASSQDQGAGQETQYF
abundance: many; v_gene: TRBV4-3; j_gene: TRBJ2-2; d_gene: -; CDR3nt: TGCGCCAGCAGCCAAGATGGTCTAGCAGGCACCGGGGAGCTGTTTTTT; CDR3aa: CASSQDGLAGTGELFF
abundance: -; v_gene: TRBV6-1; j_gene: TRBJ2-2; d_gene: TRBD1; CDR3nt: TGTGCCAGCAGTCCGACAGGGGGCGGCGGGGAGCTGTTTTTT; CDR3aa: CASSPTGGGGELFF
abundance: -; v_gene: TRBV2; j_gene: TRBJ2-3; d_gene: -; CDR3nt: TGTGCCAGCAGCACGGGACTTCCAGTGTGGGATACGCAGTATTTT; CDR3aa: CASSTGLPVWDTQYF
abundance: few; v_gene: TRBV7-6; j_gene: TRBJ2-5; d_gene: -; CDR3nt: TGTGCCAGCAGCTTACCCTCGGCCTTACAAGAGACCCAGTACTTC; CDR3aa: CASSLPSALQETQYF